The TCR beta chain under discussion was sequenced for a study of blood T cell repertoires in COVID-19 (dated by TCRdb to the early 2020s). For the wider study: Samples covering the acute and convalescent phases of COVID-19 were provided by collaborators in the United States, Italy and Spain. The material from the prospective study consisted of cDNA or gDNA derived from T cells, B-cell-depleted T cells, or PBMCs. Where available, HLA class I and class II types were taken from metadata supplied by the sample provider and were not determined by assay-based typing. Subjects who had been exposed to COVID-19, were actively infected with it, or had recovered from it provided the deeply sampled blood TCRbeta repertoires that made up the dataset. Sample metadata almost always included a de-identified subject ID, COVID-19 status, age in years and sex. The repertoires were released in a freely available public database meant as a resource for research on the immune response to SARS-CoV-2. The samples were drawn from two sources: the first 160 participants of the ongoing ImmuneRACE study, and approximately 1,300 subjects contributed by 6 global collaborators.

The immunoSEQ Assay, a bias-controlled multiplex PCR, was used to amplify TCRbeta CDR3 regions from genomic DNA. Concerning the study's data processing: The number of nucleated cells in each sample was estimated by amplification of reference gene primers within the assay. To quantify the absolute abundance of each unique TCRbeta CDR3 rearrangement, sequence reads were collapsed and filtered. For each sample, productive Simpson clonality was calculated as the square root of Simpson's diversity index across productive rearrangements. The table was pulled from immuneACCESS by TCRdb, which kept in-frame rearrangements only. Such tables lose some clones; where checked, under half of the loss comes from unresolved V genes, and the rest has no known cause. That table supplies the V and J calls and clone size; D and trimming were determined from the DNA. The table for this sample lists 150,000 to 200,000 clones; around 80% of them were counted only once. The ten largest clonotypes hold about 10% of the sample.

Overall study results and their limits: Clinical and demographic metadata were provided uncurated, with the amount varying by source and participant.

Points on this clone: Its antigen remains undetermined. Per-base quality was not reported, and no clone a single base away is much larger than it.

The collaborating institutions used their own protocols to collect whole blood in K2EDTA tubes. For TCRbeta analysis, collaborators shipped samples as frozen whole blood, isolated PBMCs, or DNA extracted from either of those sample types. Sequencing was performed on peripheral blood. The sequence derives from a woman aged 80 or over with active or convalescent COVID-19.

The CDR3 protein sequence reads: CASSRTDQETQYF. The DNA reads TGTGCCAGCAGTCGGACAGACCAAGAGACCCAGTACTTC. The chain employs TRBV6-5 and TRBJ2-5; D gene: possibly TRBD1, on 6 matching bases. Its CDR3 holds 13 amino acids, cysteine through phenylalanine. The CDR3 DNA has 39 bases and is translated from base 1. At the junction V is shortened by 5 bases and J by 0 bases, with 7 bases in between. The germline V gene yields MNHEY for CDR1 and SVGAGI for CDR2.